This is a list of T cell receptor beta chains from one sample in a study of cytomegalovirus exposure and HLA in healthy donors. Assay: immunoSEQ multiplex PCR; the TCRdb copy retains only in-frame clones and omits some. The sample lists under 200,000 clones; roughly 75% were seen once. The sample comprised PBMCs. These TCRs come from a woman in her forties in good health and CMV-seropositive. Each CDR3 is given with its conserved first and last residue. D genes are given only for firm matches. A clone size is listed for some rows: how often the clone was seen (once, few, many), or a class if it is expanded.

D gene | J gene | clone size | V gene | CDR3 DNA | CDR3 protein
. | TRBJ2-3 | . | TRBV30 | TGTGCCTGGAGAACCAGGCGGACTGGAGTCACAGATACGCAGTATTTT | CAWRTRRTGVTDTQYF
. | TRBJ1-4 | . | TRBV7-2 | TGTGCCAGCAGCCCAGACACCTATTCGACCCGTCCTAATGAAAAACTGTTTTTT | CASSPDTYSTRPNEKLFF
TRBD2 | TRBJ2-3 | . | TRBV6-6 | TGTGCCAGCAGTTCCCGCGGGGGGGATGCATGGGATACGCAGTATTTT | CASSSRGGDAWDTQYF
. | TRBJ2-7 | . | TRBV7-3 | TGTGCCAGCAGCGCCTTGACAGGACACGAGCAGTACTTC | CASSALTGHEQYF
. | TRBJ1-6 | . | TRBV7-9 | TGTGCCAGCAGCTCTTCGGGTGGGGAGGGTAATTCACCCCTCCACTTT | CASSSSGGEGNSPLHF
. | TRBJ2-6 | once | TRBV27 | TGTGCCAGCAGAAAGGGGGCTGGGGCCAACGTCCTGACTTTC | CASRKGAGANVLTF
TRBD2 | TRBJ2-2 | . | TRBV11-2 | TGTGCCAGCAGTCGTCTCGGGACTAGCTCAATTGCCGGGGAGCTGTTTTTT | CASSRLGTSSIAGELFF
. | TRBJ1-5 | . | TRBV6-1 | TGTGCCAGCAGTGAAGGGGTAGCCTATATCAAGTTTATTGAGCCCCAGCATTTT | CASSEGVAYIKFIEPQHF
. | TRBJ2-7 | . | TRBV7-9 | TGTGCCAGCAGCTCCCAGGGTTACGAGCAGTACTTC | CASSSQGYEQYF
. | TRBJ2-5 | . | TRBV7-2 | TGTGCCAGCAGCTTAGCGTCGGAGACCCAGTACTTC | CASSLASETQYF
. | TRBJ2-5 | . | TRBV20-1 | TGCAGTGCCACTCTCCACGAGACCCAGTACTTC | CSATLHETQYF
TRBD1 | TRBJ1-5 | . | TRBV28 | TGTGCCAGCAGTTTTGACAGGGCCGGTCAGCCCCAGCATTTT | CASSFDRAGQPQHF
TRBD2 | TRBJ2-5 | . | TRBV6-1 | TGTGCCAGCAGTGAACGACTAGCGGGAGCGGCGTTTGAAGAGACCCAGTACTTC | CASSERLAGAAFEETQYF
. | TRBJ2-3 | . | TRBV15 | TGTGCCACCAGCAGAGGCTTTGACGGGAGCGGATATACGCAGTATTTT | CATSRGFDGSGYTQYF
. | TRBJ1-4 | few | TRBV28 | TGTGCCAGTTCAGCGAAGGGGATGGGTGAAAAACTGTTTTTT | CASSAKGMGEKLFF
. | TRBJ2-1 | . | TRBV7-2 | TGTGCCAGCAGCGTCACTAGTAGGTACAATGAGCAGTTCTTC | CASSVTSRYNEQFF
. | TRBJ1-1 | few | TRBV28 | TGTGCCAGCAGTTCACCCGGGACTCCTAGTAACGCTTTCTTT | CASSSPGTPSNAFF
TRBD2 | TRBJ2-1 | . | TRBV4-1 | TGCGCCAGCAGCCAAGAAGAAGCGGGAGGGGCTTTGGAGCAGTTCTTC | CASSQEEAGGALEQFF
. | TRBJ1-1 | . | TRBV6-6 | TGTGCCAGCAGCGACAGGAGATACACTGAAGCTTTCTTT | CASSDRRYTEAFF
TRBD2 | TRBJ2-1 | . | TRBV7-2 | TGTGCCAGCAGCCTCCGGGACTACCCTGAGCAGTTCTTC | CASSLRDYPEQFF
TRBD1 | TRBJ1-4 | . | TRBV7-9 | TGTGCCAGCAGACCGACAGACAGGGCTGAAAAACTGTTTTTT | CASRPTDRAEKLFF
TRBD2 | TRBJ2-1 | few | TRBV19 | TGTGCCAGTAGTATAGACCTACGACTAGCGGTTAGAAATGAGCAGTTCTTC | CASSIDLRLAVRNEQFF
. | TRBJ1-2 | . | TRBV9 | TGTGCCAGCAGCGTCTCTCAGGGTGGTGCGGCTATGGCCTTC | CASSVSQGGAAMAF
. | TRBJ1-5 | . | TRBV7-9 | TGTGCCAGCAGCTTCCTAACAGGGCAGCCCCAGCATTTT | CASSFLTGQPQHF
. | TRBJ1-2 | . | TRBV7-2 | TGTGCCAGCAGACGAGGCGGACAGAGTAACTATGGCTACACCTTC | CASRRGGQSNYGYTF
. | TRBJ1-3 | . | TRBV29-1 | TGCAGCGTTGAAAGCGGGGAATCTGGAAACACCATATATTTT | CSVESGESGNTIYF
TRBD1 | TRBJ2-1 | . | TRBV28 | TGTGCCAGCAGTTCCCCCGGGACAGGGGCCTACAATGAGCAGTTCTTC | CASSSPGTGAYNEQFF
. | TRBJ1-5 | . | TRBV2 | TGTGCCAGCAGTGGGGGCAGGGCCGCGAGCAATCAGCCCCAGCATTTT | CASSGGRAASNQPQHF
TRBD1 | TRBJ2-3 | . | TRBV2 | TGTGCCAGCAGCGAGGACAGGGGAACAGATACGCAGTATTTT | CASSEDRGTDTQYF
. | TRBJ1-3 | . | TRBV28 | TGTGCCAGCGGAATCAACCAGGGGTCCGGAAACACCATATATTTT | CASGINQGSGNTIYF
. | TRBJ1-4 | . | TRBV4-3 | TGCGCCAGCAGCCAAGGGGGTAGTACAGGGAAAGAAAAACTGTTTTTT | CASSQGGSTGKEKLFF
TRBD1 | TRBJ2-2 | . | TRBV7-8 | TGTGCCAGCAGCGCGGGACAGGGGGCAGTACGCCGGGAGCTGTTTTTT | CASSAGQGAVRRELFF
TRBD1 | TRBJ2-1 | . | TRBV4-1 | TGCGCCAGCAGCCTCCGGACAGGATTTGAGCAGTTCTTC | CASSLRTGFEQFF
. | TRBJ2-7 | . | TRBV5-1 | TGCGCCAGCAGCTTGGCTCAGTCCTACGAGCAGTACTTC | CASSLAQSYEQYF
. | TRBJ2-7 | . | TRBV1 | TGCACCAGCAGCCAAGATGAGAGAGAGCAGTACTTC | CTSSQDEREQYF
TRBD1 | TRBJ1-5 | . | TRBV27 | TGTGCCAGCAGTTTAATTGGACAGGGAGGCAATCAGCCCCAGCATTTT | CASSLIGQGGNQPQHF
. | TRBJ1-2 | . | TRBV5-4 | TGTGCCAGCAGCTTGGACAGGGCAGAGGGGTTTAACTATGGCTACACCTTC | CASSLDRAEGFNYGYTF
. | TRBJ2-3 | . | TRBV9 | TGTGCCAGCAGCACCCAGACATTAAGCACAGATACGCAGTATTTT | CASSTQTLSTDTQYF
. | TRBJ2-1 | once | TRBV11-2 | TGTGCCAGCAGCTTAGGTAATTACAATGAGCAGTTCTTC | CASSLGNYNEQFF
. | TRBJ1-1 | . | TRBV18 | TGTGCCAGCTCCCCGGGACACTTAGACATGAACACTGAAGCTTTCTTT | CASSPGHLDMNTEAFF
TRBD2 | TRBJ2-1 | few | TRBV5-1 | TGCGCCAGCAGCTTGGGCGGGACTAGAAATGAGCAGTTCTTC | CASSLGGTRNEQFF
TRBD1 | TRBJ1-5 | . | TRBV6-1 | TGTGCCAGCAGTGAAGCCACAGGGGGAGGTAGCAATCAGCCCCAGCATTTT | CASSEATGGGSNQPQHF
TRBD1 | TRBJ2-2 | . | TRBV5-6 | TGTGCCAGCAGCAAGGGACAGGGGGCTACCGGGGAGCTGTTTTTT | CASSKGQGATGELFF
TRBD2 | TRBJ2-1 | . | TRBV4-1 | TGCGCCAGCAGCCAAGCCCATCTAGCGGGAGGGCCGGGAAATGAGCAGTTCTTC | CASSQAHLAGGPGNEQFF
TRBD1 | TRBJ2-7 | . | TRBV7-8 | TGTGCCAGCAGCTTAGGGCAGGGGGCCCCCTACGAGCAGTACTTC | CASSLGQGAPYEQYF
. | TRBJ2-7 | . | TRBV7-2 | TGTGCCAGCAGCTTAGTCCCAGACTCCTACGAGCAGTACTTC | CASSLVPDSYEQYF
TRBD1 | TRBJ2-2 | . | TRBV5-1 | TGCGCCAGCAGCTCGGGACAGCCGAACACCGGGGAGCTGTTTTTT | CASSSGQPNTGELFF
TRBD2 | TRBJ2-3 | . | TRBV7-8 | TGTGCCAGCAGGCCAACGGGGGGTAGCGGGAGAAAAGATACGCAGTATTTT | CASRPTGGSGRKDTQYF
TRBD1 | TRBJ1-2 | once | TRBV6-6 | TGTGCCAGCAGTTCCTACAGGGGTTCCCTGGGCTACACCTTC | CASSSYRGSLGYTF
TRBD1 | TRBJ1-6 | . | TRBV11-2 | TGTGCCAGCAGACGGACAGGGGATAATTCACCCCTCCACTTT | CASRRTGDNSPLHF
TRBD2 | TRBJ2-7 | few | TRBV4-1 | TGCGCCAGCAGCCAAGGGCCGAGCGTCAGCGGGAGGGTCGCCTACGAGCAGTACTTC | CASSQGPSVSGRVAYEQYF
. | TRBJ1-1 | . | TRBV9 | TGTGCCAGCAGCTCCATAGACAGTAACACTGAAGCTTTCTTT | CASSSIDSNTEAFF
TRBD1 | TRBJ2-7 | . | TRBV2 | TGTGCCAGCGTAACTAGGGACAGTTACTACGAGCAGTACTTC | CASVTRDSYYEQYF
. | TRBJ2-7 | . | TRBV14 | TGTGCCAGCAGCCAAGGGGCCTCTGGCTCCTACGAGCAGTACTTC | CASSQGASGSYEQYF
TRBD2 | TRBJ2-5 | . | TRBV5-1 | TGCGCCAGCAGCTTGGTGGGGGGGAGAGGGCAAGAGACCCAGTACTTC | CASSLVGGRGQETQYF
TRBD1 | TRBJ2-3 | . | TRBV4-2 | TGTGCCAGCAGCCAGGAACCCGGGACAGGGGGCATGGATACGCAGTATTTT | CASSQEPGTGGMDTQYF
. | TRBJ2-1 | . | TRBV18 | TGTGCCAGCTCACCACCGGGGAGGGGGATTAGCGATGAGCAGTTCTTC | CASSPPGRGISDEQFF
TRBD1 | TRBJ1-4 | . | TRBV5-4 | TGTGCCAGCAGCCCCTCAGGGGGCGGGATTGAAAAACTGTTTTTT | CASSPSGGGIEKLFF
TRBD2 | TRBJ2-3 | . | TRBV6-4 | TGTGCCAGCAGCCGATCGACTAGCGGGGCCGGCACAGATACGCAGTATTTT | CASSRSTSGAGTDTQYF
. | TRBJ2-7 | . | TRBV12-2 | TGTGCAAGTCGCTTAAGAAAGCGGACTAGCGGGAGGTACCCCACCTACGAGCAGTACTTC | CASRLRKRTSGRYPTYEQYF